The 27 T cell receptor beta chains given below trace back to one sample, sequenced in a study of vaccination and CD4 T cells after COVID-19. As for treatment: roughly 10-day PBMC culture with coronavirus spike peptide pools or control peptides (ViraFEST assay). Sequencing of the DNA from cultured CD4+ T cells was carried out with the Oncomine TCR Beta short-read assay. TCRdb passed the PCR reads through MiXCR, listing each CDR3 protein once. The data show about 18,000 distinct CDR3 sequences, with 70% to 80% seen just once and less than 6% held by the top ten. Antigens for these TCRs are unknown. What was sequenced was CD4+ T cells from blood, cultured in vitro. The receptors were gathered from a human donor who had recovered from COVID-19.

The chain joins TRBV11-2 to TRBJ2-2; tentatively, D is TRBD1 or TRBD2 (7 bases each). There are 16 residues in the CDR3. CDR1 is SGHAT, CDR2 FQNNGV, per germline. V lost 3 bases and J lost 6, with 17 bases in between. The CDR3 sequence: CASSFLGTAGPGELFF. Here the CDR3 DNA reads TGTGCCAGCAGCTTTTTAGGGACAGCGGGACCCGGGGAGCTGTTTTTT.

The V gene is TRBV28, the J gene TRBJ1-5, with TRBD1 as a possible D gene (5 bases). The V gene lost 0 bases and the J gene lost 0 bases, with 15 bases spanning the gap. Germline V gives CDR1 MDHEN, CDR2 SYDVKM. CDR3 size: 18 residues. CDR3 residues: CASSLWGWGVDSNQPQHF. Written as DNA, the CDR3 is TGTGCCAGCAGTTTATGGGGTTGGGGGGTAGATAGCAATCAGCCCCAGCATTTT. Using reference TRBV28 and TRBJ1-5 for the parts outside the CDR3, the full variable domain is DVKVTQSSRYLVKRTGEKVFLECVQDMDHENMFWYRQDPGLGLRLIYFSYDVKMKEKGDIPEGYSVSREKKERFSLILESASTNQTSMYLCASSLWGWGVDSNQPQHFGDGTRLSIL.

This clonotype appeared a few times. CDR3 loop: CSARTGADGYTF. Written as DNA, the CDR3 is TGCAGCGCCAGGACAGGGGCGGATGGCTACACCTTC. The chain carries TRBV29-1 and TRBJ1-2; 9 positions match TRBD1. The V gene's germline CDR1 is SQVTM and CDR2 ANQGSEA. V shed 7 bases and J 6 bases; nucleotides not matched to a gene: 6. This CDR3 has 12 residues.

This clonotype has just a few counts. The J gene is TRBJ1-1, the V gene TRBV2; TRBD1 is a possible D gene (6 bases). Looked up from germline, CDR1 is SNHLY and CDR2 is FYNNEI. Trimming shortened V by 8 bases and J by 4 bases, and 11 bases separated the two germline ends. This CDR3 has 12 amino acids. CDR3 amino acids: CASGGQSTEAFF. The CDR3 bases are TGTGCCAGCGGTGGACAGAGCACTGAAGCTTTCTTT.

This rearrangement joins TRBV19 to TRBJ2-3; unclear D gene. The CDR3 is 14 residues long. Germline lookup yields CDR1 LNHDA and CDR2 SQIVND (reference sequence). Trimming took 4 bases from V and 3 from J, leaving 11 bases between them. Here the CDR3 reads CASSTPGITDTQYF. The CDR3 DNA sequence: TGTGCCAGTAGTACGCCTGGGATAACAGATACGCAGTATTTT.

The chain is built from TRBV12-3 or TRBV12-4 and TRBJ1-5; the D gene is possibly TRBD1 (5 bases). Trimming removed 7 bases at V and 7 bases at J, with 20 bases between. CDR3 size: 15 residues. The CDR3: CASTLPGEGGQPQHF. CDR3 sequence (DNA): TGTGCCAGCACCCTCCCGGGGGAGGGCGGGCAGCCCCAGCATTTT.

This clonotype has just a few counts. The V and J genes are TRBV7-3 and TRBJ2-5; a weak D match, TRBD2 (6 bases). Trimming pared 4 bases from V and 7 bases from J, leaving 13 bases between. Germline V gene data show CDR1 as SGHTA and CDR2 as FQGTGA. This CDR3 spans 13 amino acids. The CDR3 DNA reads TGTGCCAGCAGCTCGTGGGGGGAGAGGACCCAGTACTTC. Translation gives CASSSWGERTQYF. The whole variable domain, remainder taken from reference TRBV7-3 and TRBJ2-5, is GAGVSQTPSNKVTEKGKYVELRCDPISGHTALYWYRQSLGQGPEFLIYFQGTGAADDSGLPNDRFFAVRPEGSVSTLKIQRTERGDSAVYLCASSSWGERTQYFGPGTRLLVL.

The chain joins TRBV7-9 to TRBJ2-3; D uncertain. Germline V lookup: CDR1 SEHNR, CDR2 FQNEAQ (reference sequence). Between the trimmed V and J ends, which lost 3 bases and 0 bases, there was a span of 10 bases. The CDR3 is 15 amino acids. The CDR3: CASSFTRVSTDTQYF. The CDR3 DNA reads as TGTGCCAGCAGCTTTACACGGGTTAGCACAGATACGCAGTATTTT. Full variable domain (outside the CDR3, taken from reference TRBV7-9 and TRBJ2-3): DTGVSQNPRHKITKRGQNVTFRCDPISEHNRLYWYRQTLGQGPEFLTYFQNEAQLEKSRLLSDRFSAERPKGSFSTLEIQRTEQGDSAMYLCASSFTRVSTDTQYFGPGTRLTVL.

The chain links TRBV19 to TRBJ1-1, with unresolved D. V was shortened by 6 bases and J by 0 bases, with 14 bases between the two germline ends. Per germline, CDR1 LNHDA and CDR2 SQIVND (reference sequence). This CDR3 is 15 amino acids long. As DNA, the CDR3 is TGTGCCAGTAGCTCGTCCGTAAGTCTGAACACTGAAGCTTTCTTT. Translating it yields CASSSSVSLNTEAFF.

In this sample, this clonotype turned up a few times. V and J are TRBV10-3 and TRBJ2-5; 11 nucleotides match TRBD2. The J segment lost 2 bases and the V segment lost 0 bases, leaving 2 bases of the junction unmatched. The CDR3 runs 16 residues. The V gene's germline CDR1 is ENHRY and CDR2 SYGVKD. The CDR3 loop is CAISESIAGGQETQYF. CDR3 nucleotides: TGTGCCATCAGTGAGTCGATAGCGGGAGGGCAAGAGACCCAGTACTTC.

This clonotype occurred a few times. V and J are TRBV27 and TRBJ2-3; 8 bases fit TRBD2. With V trimmed by 6 bases and J by 0 bases, 8 bases remained unmatched. The CDR3 is made up of 16 amino acids. In germline, CDR1 is MNHEY, CDR2 SMNVEV (reference sequence). The DNA for the CDR3 is TGTGCCAGCAGGAAAAAAGCGGGAGCCAGCACAGATACGCAGTATTTT. This encodes CASRKKAGASTDTQYF.

The chain recombines TRBV11-2 with TRBJ1-2; D might be TRBD1 (6 bases). The germline V gene has CDR1 SGHAT and CDR2 FQNNGV. The V gene lost 0 bases and the J gene lost 6 bases, with 11 bases spanning the gap. The CDR3 runs 14 residues. The CDR3 sequence: CASSLDRGADGYTF. CDR3 nucleotide sequence: TGTGCCAGCAGCTTAGACAGGGGAGCCGATGGCTACACCTTC.

The gene calls are TRBV2 and TRBJ1-1; D remains ambiguous. Trimming removed 5 bases from V and 5 bases from J, with 12 bases in between. Looked up from germline, CDR1 is SNHLY and CDR2 is FYNNEI. This CDR3 is built from 13 residues. The CDR3 coding sequence is TGTGCCAGCAGTCAAACCCCCGGGACTGAAGCTTTCTTT. Translating it yields CASSQTPGTEAFF.

This clonotype was seen only once. The gene calls are TRBV11-2 and TRBJ1-1; TRBD1 matches 8 bases. Germline V gene lookup returns CDR1 SGHAT and CDR2 FQNNGV. This CDR3 is built from 14 residues. V trimming: 2 bases; J trimming: 5 bases; junction bases outside the gene matches: 4. CDR3 protein: CASSLQGARTEAFF. The CDR3 DNA is TGTGCCAGCAGCTTACAGGGGGCTAGGACTGAAGCTTTCTTT.

The chain combines TRBV24-1 with TRBJ2-3; TRBD1 might be the D (6 bases). The V end was cut by 5 bases, the J end by 0 bases, with 26 bases between. CDR1 is KGHDR and CDR2 is SFDVKD in the germline V gene. The CDR3 contains 20 residues. The CDR3 reads CATSVFILVWGPGSTDTQYF. In nucleotides, the CDR3 is TGTGCCACCAGTGTATTTATCCTGGTTTGGGGGCCCGGGAGCACAGATACGCAGTATTTT.

This chain uses TRBV19 with TRBJ1-1; 10 bases align to TRBD1. V gave up 7 bases and J gave up 0 bases; unmatched junction bases: 5. Per the germline V gene, CDR1 is LNHDA and CDR2 is SQIVND (reference sequence). CDR3 length equals 15 residues. This CDR3 reads CASKGDRGMNTEAFF. Here the CDR3 DNA reads TGTGCCAGTAAAGGGGACAGGGGAATGAACACTGAAGCTTTCTTT.

J is TRBJ1-1 and V is TRBV20-1, with D unresolved. The V end lost 2 bases, the J end lost 5 bases, and 9 bases lay between the germline ends. CDR1 and CDR2 from the germline V gene are DFQATT and SNEGSKA (reference sequence). There are 12 residues in the CDR3. CDR3 DNA: TGCAGTGCTAGACTTCCCATGACTGAAGCTTTCTTT. Translating it yields CSARLPMTEAFF.

This clonotype was observed a handful of times. The rearrangement links TRBV18 to TRBJ2-3; D call uncertain. Trimming removed 6 bases at V and 0 bases at J, with 7 bases between. The CDR3 covers 13 residues. Germline V gene lookup returns CDR1 KGHSH and CDR2 LQKENI. The CDR3 protein is CASSPESTDTQYF. For the CDR3, the DNA is TGTGCCAGCTCGCCAGAGAGCACAGATACGCAGTATTTT.

V and J are TRBV7-6 and TRBJ2-2; D remains ambiguous. Germline V CDR1 and CDR2: SGHVS, FNYEAQ. V lost 4 bases, J lost 8 bases, and 5 bases lay in between. This CDR3 region has 11 residues. The CDR3, as DNA: TGTGCCAGCAGCTCCACGGGGGAGCTGTTTTTT. Its translation is CASSSTGELFF.

The chain links TRBV5-1 to TRBJ2-5, with D possibly called TRBD1 or TRBD2 (5 bases each). CDR1 SGHRS and CDR2 YFSETQ come from the germline V gene. The V and J ends lost 3 bases and 7 bases respectively, with 16 bases between them. The CDR3 is 14 residues long. For the CDR3, the DNA is TGCGCCAGCAGCTGGGACCTCCAGGGCGGGACCCAGTACTTC. Protein: CASSWDLQGGTQYF.

The chain carries TRBV15 and TRBJ1-4; D perhaps matches TRBD1 (5 bases). This CDR3 contains 14 residues. Germline CDR1 is LNHNV and CDR2 is YYDKDF (reference sequence). V lost 3 bases and J 8 bases, leaving 13 bases between the germline ends. The CDR3 DNA sequence: TGTGCCACCAGCAGGGGATCGGGGCAGGAAAAACTGTTTTTT. It codes for CATSRGSGQEKLFF.

The rearrangement joins TRBV28 to TRBJ1-6, with TRBD1 identical over 9 bases. This CDR3 has 17 residues. Germline V gene sequence: CDR1 MDHEN, CDR2 SYDVKM. V trimming: 7 bases; J trimming: 10 bases; junction bases outside the gene matches: 17. CDR3 in amino acids: CASIPPIGGQGNSPLHF. CDR3 nucleotide sequence: TGTGCCAGCATTCCCCCCATTGGGGGACAGGGAAACTCACCCCTCCACTTT.

The chain recombines TRBV30 with TRBJ2-3, with 9 nucleotides matching TRBD2. V gave up 4 bases and J gave up 0 bases; unmatched junction bases: 2. Germline V gene sequence: CDR1 GTSNPN, CDR2 SVGIG (reference sequence). The CDR3 is 14 amino acids. The chain's CDR3 is CAWTSGDSTDTQYF. The CDR3 DNA reads TGTGCCTGGACTAGCGGGGATAGCACAGATACGCAGTATTTT.

This clonotype has just a few counts. The rearrangement joins TRBV6-5 to TRBJ1-5, with 8 positions matching TRBD1. The V gene's germline CDR1 is MNHEY and CDR2 SVGAGI. V gave up 4 bases and J gave up 4 bases; unmatched junction bases: 9. This CDR3 has 16 amino acids. In DNA form, the CDR3 reads TGTGCCAGCAGTTTGACGGGACAGGCACATAATCAGCCCCAGCATTTT. It translates to CASSLTGQAHNQPQHF.

The chain combines TRBV6-1 with TRBJ2-3; D possibly corresponds to TRBD2 (5 bases). Per germline, CDR1 MNHNS and CDR2 SASEGT. This CDR3 has 14 amino acids. The V gene lost 10 bases and the J gene lost 0 bases, with 14 bases spanning the gap. As DNA, the CDR3 is TGTGCCACCTCGGGAAAGCGGAGCACAGATACGCAGTATTTT. Protein: CATSGKRSTDTQYF.

This chain connects TRBV7-2 to TRBJ2-2, with 13 bases fitting TRBD2. In germline, CDR1 is SGHTA, CDR2 FQGNSA. The J segment lost 1 base and the V segment lost 1 base, leaving 0 bases of the junction unmatched. CDR3 length equals 17 residues. CDR3: CASSLGLAGGNTGELFF. DNA for the CDR3: TGTGCCAGCAGCTTAGGACTAGCGGGAGGGAACACCGGGGAGCTGTTTTTT.

The chain joins TRBV24-1 to TRBJ2-3; 7 bases are shared with TRBD1. Germline V lookup: CDR1 KGHDR, CDR2 SFDVKD. J lost 2 bases, V lost 10 bases, and 5 bases had no gene match. There are 13 residues in the CDR3. DNA of the CDR3: TGTGCCACTATGGGACAGAACACAGATACGCAGTATTTT. It specifies CATMGQNTDTQYF.